A selection of T cell receptor beta chains follows, all from one sample in a study of control samples from healthy donors and cancer patients. Clones were sequenced by immunoSEQ multiplex PCR, and TCRdb holds only the in-frame ones, with some missing. The table has fewer than 70,000 clones, around 90% seen once. The material sequenced was PBMCs. The receptors here all came from a man aged 55 to 70 with head and neck cancer. Both conserved end residues are part of each CDR3. Fields, in order: clone size, D gene, J gene, V gene, CDR3 DNA, CDR3 protein. A D gene is named only where the DNA matches it firmly. Clone size appears in some rows only: once, few, many, or a class for an expanded clone.

abundance: -
d_gene: -
j_gene: TRBJ2-3
v_gene: TRBV28
CDR3nt: TGTGCCAGCAGTTTTAACAGGGGGGGTACAGATACGCAGTATTTT
CDR3aa: CASSFNRGGTDTQYF

abundance: -
d_gene: -
j_gene: TRBJ1-4
v_gene: TRBV29-1
CDR3nt: TGCAGCGTTGATTTCGACGATGAAAAACTGTTTTTT
CDR3aa: CSVDFDDEKLFF

abundance: -
d_gene: TRBD1
j_gene: TRBJ1-1
v_gene: TRBV28
CDR3nt: TGTGCCAGCAGTTTGGGACAGGGGGTCTACCCTGTTGAAGCTTTCTTT
CDR3aa: CASSLGQGVYPVEAFF

abundance: -
d_gene: -
j_gene: TRBJ1-4
v_gene: TRBV7-9
CDR3nt: TGTGCCAGCAGCTTAGCTTCGGGCCTTAATGAAAAACTGTTTTTT
CDR3aa: CASSLASGLNEKLFF

abundance: -
d_gene: TRBD1
j_gene: TRBJ2-2
v_gene: TRBV19
CDR3nt: TGTGCCAGTAGTTTGGATCGACAGGGGGCGGACACCGGGGAGCTGTTTTTT
CDR3aa: CASSLDRQGADTGELFF

abundance: -
d_gene: TRBD2
j_gene: TRBJ2-1
v_gene: TRBV6-4
CDR3nt: TGTGCCACATCTCGGGGGGGCTCCTACAATGAGCAGTTCTTC
CDR3aa: CATSRGGSYNEQFF

abundance: -
d_gene: -
j_gene: TRBJ1-1
v_gene: TRBV3-1/TRBV3-2
CDR3nt: TGTGCCAGCAGCCAAACGGGGAACACTGAAGCTTTCTTT
CDR3aa: CASSQTGNTEAFF

abundance: -
d_gene: TRBD1
j_gene: TRBJ2-5
v_gene: TRBV27
CDR3nt: TGTGCCAGCAGTTTAAGGGGGCGGGAGACCCAGTACTTC
CDR3aa: CASSLRGRETQYF

abundance: -
d_gene: TRBD1
j_gene: TRBJ1-1
v_gene: TRBV28
CDR3nt: TGTGCCAGCAGTTTTTTGGGACAGGGAAAGACTGAAGCTTTCTTT
CDR3aa: CASSFLGQGKTEAFF

abundance: -
d_gene: -
j_gene: TRBJ1-6
v_gene: TRBV5-5
CDR3nt: TGTGCCAGCAGCTATGGGACGGGAGATAATTCACCCCTCCACTTT
CDR3aa: CASSYGTGDNSPLHF

abundance: -
d_gene: TRBD1
j_gene: TRBJ1-4
v_gene: TRBV5-1
CDR3nt: TGCGCCAGCAGCTCACCACCAGGACAGGGACGTAATGAAAAACTGTTTTTT
CDR3aa: CASSSPPGQGRNEKLFF

abundance: -
d_gene: TRBD2
j_gene: TRBJ2-3
v_gene: TRBV19
CDR3nt: TGTGCCAGTAGTAGGCTAGGGACGGGGGGAACAGATACGCAGTATTTT
CDR3aa: CASSRLGTGGTDTQYF

abundance: -
d_gene: -
j_gene: TRBJ2-3
v_gene: TRBV5-1
CDR3nt: TGCGCCAGCAGCTACTTAGCGGCCTCAGATGCAGATACGCAGTATTTT
CDR3aa: CASSYLAASDADTQYF

abundance: -
d_gene: TRBD2
j_gene: TRBJ2-2
v_gene: TRBV6-2/TRBV6-3
CDR3nt: TGTGCCAGCAGTTCCCGGACTAGCGGGAGGGCCGGGGAGCTGTTTTTT
CDR3aa: CASSSRTSGRAGELFF

abundance: once
d_gene: -
j_gene: TRBJ1-2
v_gene: TRBV28
CDR3nt: TGTGCCAGCAGCCCATGGAGGATGCAGGGGAACTATGGCTACACCTTC
CDR3aa: CASSPWRMQGNYGYTF

abundance: -
d_gene: -
j_gene: TRBJ1-5
v_gene: TRBV7-2
CDR3nt: TGTGCCAGCAGCTTAGGGGGGTTTCAGCCCCAGCATTTT
CDR3aa: CASSLGGFQPQHF

abundance: -
d_gene: -
j_gene: TRBJ2-2
v_gene: TRBV6-6
CDR3nt: TGTGCCAGCATTATCAACAGGGCCGCGAGCACCGGGGAGCTGTTTTTT
CDR3aa: CASIINRAASTGELFF

abundance: -
d_gene: TRBD2
j_gene: TRBJ2-5
v_gene: TRBV7-8
CDR3nt: TGTGCCAGCAGCTCCAGAGGGCGGGGGGGCAGTGAGACCCAGTACTTC
CDR3aa: CASSSRGRGGSETQYF

abundance: -
d_gene: TRBD1
j_gene: TRBJ2-1
v_gene: TRBV11-1
CDR3nt: TGTGCCAGCAGCTTTAGCACAGGGGACGGAACCAATGAGCAGTTCTTC
CDR3aa: CASSFSTGDGTNEQFF

abundance: -
d_gene: TRBD1
j_gene: TRBJ2-5
v_gene: TRBV6-5
CDR3nt: TGTGCCAGCAGGGGGACAGGGGGTTTGACTGAGACCCAGTACTTC
CDR3aa: CASRGTGGLTETQYF

abundance: -
d_gene: -
j_gene: TRBJ1-5
v_gene: TRBV11-1
CDR3nt: TGTGCCAGCAGTAGGGGATCCAATCAGCCCCAGCATTTT
CDR3aa: CASSRGSNQPQHF

abundance: once
d_gene: -
j_gene: TRBJ2-3
v_gene: TRBV7-2
CDR3nt: TGTGCCAGCAGCTTAGCGACCTATACGCAGTATTTT
CDR3aa: CASSLATYTQYF

abundance: -
d_gene: TRBD1
j_gene: TRBJ1-2
v_gene: TRBV25-1
CDR3nt: TGTGCCAGCAGTGAGTCCAGGGGGAGTAACTATGGCTACACCTTC
CDR3aa: CASSESRGSNYGYTF

abundance: -
d_gene: TRBD1
j_gene: TRBJ2-6
v_gene: TRBV19
CDR3nt: TGTGCCAGTAGTGGATGGACAGGGGCTGGGGCCAACGTCCTGACTTTC
CDR3aa: CASSGWTGAGANVLTF

abundance: -
d_gene: TRBD1
j_gene: TRBJ1-1
v_gene: TRBV18
CDR3nt: TGTGCCAGCTCACCCAATCCCTCGACAGGGGGGAACACTGAAGCTTTCTTT
CDR3aa: CASSPNPSTGGNTEAFF

abundance: -
d_gene: TRBD1
j_gene: TRBJ1-2
v_gene: TRBV5-4
CDR3nt: TGTGCCAGCAGCCTGACCCAGGGACAGAATGGCTACACCTTC
CDR3aa: CASSLTQGQNGYTF

abundance: -
d_gene: -
j_gene: TRBJ1-1
v_gene: TRBV7-2
CDR3nt: TGTGCCAGCAGCTTAGCCGGTCAGAACACTGAAGCTTTCTTT
CDR3aa: CASSLAGQNTEAFF

abundance: -
d_gene: -
j_gene: TRBJ1-2
v_gene: TRBV6-5
CDR3nt: TGTGCCAGCAGAGCAGGGGAGCGTGGCTACACCTTC
CDR3aa: CASRAGERGYTF

abundance: -
d_gene: TRBD1
j_gene: TRBJ2-3
v_gene: TRBV28
CDR3nt: TGTGCCAGCAGAGATTTTATCGGACAGGGCAGCACAGATACGCAGTATTTT
CDR3aa: CASRDFIGQGSTDTQYF

abundance: -
d_gene: TRBD2
j_gene: TRBJ2-2
v_gene: TRBV5-1
CDR3nt: TGCGCCAGCAGCTTGCTCGGGACTAGCGGGGGAGGCGGGGAGCTGTTTTTT
CDR3aa: CASSLLGTSGGGGELFF

abundance: few
d_gene: -
j_gene: TRBJ2-5
v_gene: TRBV5-1
CDR3nt: TGCGCCAGCGCCCAAGGACCCCAAGAGACCCAGTACTTC
CDR3aa: CASAQGPQETQYF

abundance: -
d_gene: -
j_gene: TRBJ2-1
v_gene: TRBV21-1
CDR3nt: TGTGCCAGCAGCCCTTACAGCCTTCCCTTCGGGAATGAGCAGTTCTTC
CDR3aa: CASSPYSLPFGNEQFF

abundance: once
d_gene: TRBD1
j_gene: TRBJ2-1
v_gene: TRBV19
CDR3nt: TGTGCCAGCGACCCCCCGGGACAGAGCTACAATGAGCAGTTCTTC
CDR3aa: CASDPPGQSYNEQFF

abundance: -
d_gene: TRBD1
j_gene: TRBJ2-1
v_gene: TRBV10-1
CDR3nt: TGCGCCAGCAGCCACGACAGGGCCTACAATGAGCAGTTCTTC
CDR3aa: CASSHDRAYNEQFF

abundance: -
d_gene: TRBD2
j_gene: TRBJ2-7
v_gene: TRBV6-2/TRBV6-3
CDR3nt: TGTGCCAGCAGTTACTCGTTACTAGCGGGAGCCGACTACGAGCAGTACTTC
CDR3aa: CASSYSLLAGADYEQYF

abundance: -
d_gene: -
j_gene: TRBJ2-3
v_gene: TRBV14
CDR3nt: TGTGCCAGCAGTCCAGGGGCAGGTACGCAGTATTTT
CDR3aa: CASSPGAGTQYF

abundance: -
d_gene: -
j_gene: TRBJ2-7
v_gene: TRBV12-3/TRBV12-4
CDR3nt: TGTGCCAGCAGTTTAGGGACTTCCTACGAGCAGTACTTC
CDR3aa: CASSLGTSYEQYF

abundance: -
d_gene: -
j_gene: TRBJ2-1
v_gene: TRBV11-2
CDR3nt: TGTGCCAGCAGCTTTTCGGGTCAGGAGTACAATGAGCAGTTCTTC
CDR3aa: CASSFSGQEYNEQFF

abundance: once
d_gene: -
j_gene: TRBJ1-1
v_gene: TRBV11-2
CDR3nt: TGTGCCAGCAGCCTAGCACGGAACACTGAAGCTTTCTTT
CDR3aa: CASSLARNTEAFF

abundance: -
d_gene: -
j_gene: TRBJ1-5
v_gene: TRBV6-2/TRBV6-3
CDR3nt: TGTGCCAGCAGTTACCCATCGCCCTCCCCCCCCAATCAGCCCCAGCATTTT
CDR3aa: CASSYPSPSPPNQPQHF